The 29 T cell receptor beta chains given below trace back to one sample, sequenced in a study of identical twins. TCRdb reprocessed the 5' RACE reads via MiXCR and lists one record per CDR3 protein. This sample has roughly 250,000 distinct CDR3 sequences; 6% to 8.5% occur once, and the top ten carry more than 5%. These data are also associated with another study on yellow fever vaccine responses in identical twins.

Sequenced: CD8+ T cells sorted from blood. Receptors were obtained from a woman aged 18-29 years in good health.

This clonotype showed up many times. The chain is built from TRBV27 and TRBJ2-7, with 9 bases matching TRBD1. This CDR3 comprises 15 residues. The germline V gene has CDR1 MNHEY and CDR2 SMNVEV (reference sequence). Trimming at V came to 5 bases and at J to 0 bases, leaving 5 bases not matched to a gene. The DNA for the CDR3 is TGTGCCAGCAGTAGACGGACAGGGGTCTCCTACGAGCAGTACTTC. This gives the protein CASSRRTGVSYEQYF.

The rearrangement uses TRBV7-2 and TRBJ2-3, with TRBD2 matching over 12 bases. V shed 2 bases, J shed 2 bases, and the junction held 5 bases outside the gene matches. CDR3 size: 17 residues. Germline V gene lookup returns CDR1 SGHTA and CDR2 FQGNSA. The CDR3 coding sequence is TGTGCCAGCAGCTTAATGGCTAGCGGGAGGGCCACAGATACGCAGTATTTT. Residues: CASSLMASGRATDTQYF.

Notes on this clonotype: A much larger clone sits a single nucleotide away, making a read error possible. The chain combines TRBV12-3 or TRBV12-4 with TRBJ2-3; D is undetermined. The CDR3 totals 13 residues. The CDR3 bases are TGTGCCAGCAGCCCCGGTGGCACAGATACGCAGAATTTT. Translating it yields CASSPGGTDTQNF.

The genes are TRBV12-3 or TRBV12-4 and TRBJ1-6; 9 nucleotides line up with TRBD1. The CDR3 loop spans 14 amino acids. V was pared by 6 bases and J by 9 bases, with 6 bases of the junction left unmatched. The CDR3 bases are TGTGCCAGCAGCCAGGACAGGGGAGCTTCACCCCTCCACTTT. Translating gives CASSQDRGASPLHF.

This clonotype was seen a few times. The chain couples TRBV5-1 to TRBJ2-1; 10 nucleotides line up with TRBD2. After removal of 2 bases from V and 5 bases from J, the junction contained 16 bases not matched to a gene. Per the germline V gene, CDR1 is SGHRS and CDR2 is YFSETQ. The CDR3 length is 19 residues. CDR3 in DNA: TGCGCCAGCAGCTTTCATAAGACGCTAGCGGGAGTGTCCCACAATGAGCAGTTCTTC. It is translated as CASSFHKTLAGVSHNEQFF.

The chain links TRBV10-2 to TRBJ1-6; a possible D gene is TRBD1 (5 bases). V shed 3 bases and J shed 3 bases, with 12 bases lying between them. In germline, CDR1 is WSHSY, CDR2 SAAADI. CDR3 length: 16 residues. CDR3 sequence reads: CASSEQVTDYNSPLHF. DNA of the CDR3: TGCGCCAGCAGTGAACAGGTGACAGACTATAATTCACCCCTCCACTTT.

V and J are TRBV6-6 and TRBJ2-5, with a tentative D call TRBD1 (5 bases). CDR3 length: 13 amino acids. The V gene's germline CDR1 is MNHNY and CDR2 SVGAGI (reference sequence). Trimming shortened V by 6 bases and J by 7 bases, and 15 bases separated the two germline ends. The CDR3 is CASSSGDQGTQYF. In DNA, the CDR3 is TGTGCCAGCAGCTCCGGAGATCAGGGGACCCAGTACTTC.

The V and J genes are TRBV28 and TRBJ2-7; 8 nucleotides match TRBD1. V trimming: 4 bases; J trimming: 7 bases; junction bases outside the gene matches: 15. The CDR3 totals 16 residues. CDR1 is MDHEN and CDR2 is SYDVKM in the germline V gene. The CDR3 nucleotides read TGTGCCAGCAGTTCCCCCATCCACACAGGGGGTCTGGAGCAGTACTTC. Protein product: CASSSPIHTGGLEQYF.

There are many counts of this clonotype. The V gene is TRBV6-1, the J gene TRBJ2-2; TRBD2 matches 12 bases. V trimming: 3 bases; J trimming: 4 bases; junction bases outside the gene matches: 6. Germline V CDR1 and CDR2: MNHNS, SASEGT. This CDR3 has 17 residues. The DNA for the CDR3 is TGTGCCAGCAGTGATTTTCTAGCGGGAGGGAGCACCGGGGAGCTGTTTTTT. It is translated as CASSDFLAGGSTGELFF.

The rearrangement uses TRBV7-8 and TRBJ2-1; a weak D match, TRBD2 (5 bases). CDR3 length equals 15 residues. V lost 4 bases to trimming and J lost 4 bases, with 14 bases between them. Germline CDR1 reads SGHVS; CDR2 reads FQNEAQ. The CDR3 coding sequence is TGTGCCAGCAGCTCCGGGATCGGACCTTACAATGAGCAGTTCTTC. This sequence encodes CASSSGIGPYNEQFF.

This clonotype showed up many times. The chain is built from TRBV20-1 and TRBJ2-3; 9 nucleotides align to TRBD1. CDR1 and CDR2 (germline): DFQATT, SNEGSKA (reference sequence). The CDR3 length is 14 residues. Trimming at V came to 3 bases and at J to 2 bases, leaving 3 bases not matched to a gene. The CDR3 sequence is CSARGTGITDTQYF. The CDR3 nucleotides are TGCAGTGCTAGGGGGACAGGGATCACAGATACGCAGTATTTT.

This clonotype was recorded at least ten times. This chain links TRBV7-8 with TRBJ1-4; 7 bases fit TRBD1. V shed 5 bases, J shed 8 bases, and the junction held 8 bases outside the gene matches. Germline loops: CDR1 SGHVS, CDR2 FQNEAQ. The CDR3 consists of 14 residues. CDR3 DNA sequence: TGTGCCAGCAGCCCAACAGGGGTTTGGGAAAAACTGTTTTTT. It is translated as CASSPTGVWEKLFF.

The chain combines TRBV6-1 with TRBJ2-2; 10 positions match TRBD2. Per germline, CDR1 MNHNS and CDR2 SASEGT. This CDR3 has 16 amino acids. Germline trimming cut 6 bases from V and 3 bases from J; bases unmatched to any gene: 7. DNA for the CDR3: TGTGCCAGCAGGACTAGCGGGTGGTCGGACACCGGGGAGCTGTTTTTT. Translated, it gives CASRTSGWSDTGELFF.

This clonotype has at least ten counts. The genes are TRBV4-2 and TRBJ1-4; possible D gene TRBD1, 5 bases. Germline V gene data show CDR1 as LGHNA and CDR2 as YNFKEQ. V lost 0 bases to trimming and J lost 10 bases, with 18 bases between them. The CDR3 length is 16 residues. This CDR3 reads CASSQEDIRRDGKLFF. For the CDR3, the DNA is TGTGCCAGCAGCCAAGAGGATATCAGGCGGGACGGAAAACTGTTTTTT.

DNA for the CDR3: TGTGCCAGCAGCAACCGGGACAGGGGCGAGCAGTACTTC. Protein product: CASSNRDRGEQYF. The J gene is TRBJ2-7, the V gene TRBV27; 10 bases line up with TRBD1. The J segment lost 6 bases and the V segment lost 6 bases, leaving 5 bases of the junction unmatched. CDR1 and CDR2 from the germline V gene are MNHEY and SMNVEV (reference sequence). The CDR3 has 13 residues.

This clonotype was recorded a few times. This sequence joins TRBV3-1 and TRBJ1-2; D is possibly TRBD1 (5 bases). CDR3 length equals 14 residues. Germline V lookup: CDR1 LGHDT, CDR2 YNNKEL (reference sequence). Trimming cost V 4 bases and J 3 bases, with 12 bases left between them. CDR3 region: CASSPYGRDYGYTF. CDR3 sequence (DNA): TGTGCCAGCAGCCCCTACGGCAGGGACTATGGCTACACCTTC.

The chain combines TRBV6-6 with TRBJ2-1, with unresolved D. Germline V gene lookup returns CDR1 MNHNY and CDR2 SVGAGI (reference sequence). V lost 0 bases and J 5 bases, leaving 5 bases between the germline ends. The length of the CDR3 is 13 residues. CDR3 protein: CASSYSSNNEQFF. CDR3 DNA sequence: TGTGCCAGCAGTTACTCGTCCAACAATGAGCAGTTCTTC.

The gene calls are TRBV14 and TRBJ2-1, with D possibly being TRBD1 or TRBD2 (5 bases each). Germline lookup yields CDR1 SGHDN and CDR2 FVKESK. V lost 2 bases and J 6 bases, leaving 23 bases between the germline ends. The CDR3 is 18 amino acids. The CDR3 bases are TGTGCCAGCAGCCAAAGAAGGGTTCCGGGCCCGGGGCCCAATGAGCAGTTCTTC. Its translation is CASSQRRVPGPGPNEQFF.

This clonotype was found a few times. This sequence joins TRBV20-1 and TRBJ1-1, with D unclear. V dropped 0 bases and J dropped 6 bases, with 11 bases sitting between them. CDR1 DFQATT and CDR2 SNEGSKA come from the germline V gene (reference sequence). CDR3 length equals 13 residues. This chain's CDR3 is CSAREGSWPEAFF. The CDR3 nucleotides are TGCAGTGCTAGAGAAGGGTCGTGGCCTGAAGCTTTCTTT.

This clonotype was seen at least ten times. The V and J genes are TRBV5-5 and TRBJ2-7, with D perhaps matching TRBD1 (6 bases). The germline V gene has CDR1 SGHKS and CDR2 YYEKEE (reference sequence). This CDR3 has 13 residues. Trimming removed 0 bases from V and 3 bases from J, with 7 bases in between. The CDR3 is CASSLDRVYEQYF. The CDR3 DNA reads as TGTGCCAGCAGCTTGGACAGGGTCTACGAGCAGTACTTC.

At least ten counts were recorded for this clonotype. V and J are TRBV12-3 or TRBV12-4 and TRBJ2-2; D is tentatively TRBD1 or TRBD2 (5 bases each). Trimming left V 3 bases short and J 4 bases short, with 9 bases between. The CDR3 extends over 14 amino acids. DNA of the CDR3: TGTGCCAGCAGTTTCATAGGGACCACCGGGGAGCTGTTTTTT. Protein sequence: CASSFIGTTGELFF.

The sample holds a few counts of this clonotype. CDR3 nucleotides: TGTGCCAGCAGCTTGGGACTAGCTAAAGAGACCCAGTACTTC. Translating gives CASSLGLAKETQYF. The V and J genes are TRBV6-1 and TRBJ2-5; TRBD2 matches 9 bases. Germline CDR1 reads MNHNS; CDR2 reads SASEGT. The V segment lost 6 bases and the J segment 3 bases; nucleotides outside the gene matches: 5. The CDR3 is made up of 14 amino acids.

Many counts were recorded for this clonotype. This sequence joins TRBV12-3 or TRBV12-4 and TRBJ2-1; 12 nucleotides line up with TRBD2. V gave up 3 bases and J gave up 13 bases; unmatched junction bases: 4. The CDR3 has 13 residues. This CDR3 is CASSFTSGRIQFF. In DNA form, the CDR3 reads TGTGCCAGCAGTTTTACTAGCGGGAGGATTCAGTTCTTC.

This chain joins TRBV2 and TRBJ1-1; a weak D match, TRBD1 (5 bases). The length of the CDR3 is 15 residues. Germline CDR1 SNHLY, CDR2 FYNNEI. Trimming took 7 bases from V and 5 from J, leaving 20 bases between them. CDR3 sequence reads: CASKGSTPSWTEAFF. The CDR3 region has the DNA TGTGCCAGCAAGGGGTCGACCCCGTCTTGGACTGAAGCTTTCTTT. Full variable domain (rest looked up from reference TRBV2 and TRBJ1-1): EPEVTQTPSHQVTQMGQEVILRCVPISNHLYFYWYRQILGQKVEFLVSFYNNEISEKSEIFDDQFSVERPDGSNFTLKIRSTKLEDSAMYFCASKGSTPSWTEAFFGQGTRLTVV.

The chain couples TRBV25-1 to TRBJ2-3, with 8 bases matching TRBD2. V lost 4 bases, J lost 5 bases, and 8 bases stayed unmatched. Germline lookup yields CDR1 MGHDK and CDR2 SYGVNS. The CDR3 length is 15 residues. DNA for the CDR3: TGTGCCAGCAGTGGGACGGGAGGGCCCGGAGATACGCAGTATTTT. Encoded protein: CASSGTGGPGDTQYF.

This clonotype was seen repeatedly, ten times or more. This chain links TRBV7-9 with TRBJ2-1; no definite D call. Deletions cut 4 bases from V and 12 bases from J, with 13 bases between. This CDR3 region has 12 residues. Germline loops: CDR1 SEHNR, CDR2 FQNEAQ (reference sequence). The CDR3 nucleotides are TGTGCCAGCAGCTCCGAACCCCGAGGGCAGTTCTTC. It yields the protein CASSSEPRGQFF.

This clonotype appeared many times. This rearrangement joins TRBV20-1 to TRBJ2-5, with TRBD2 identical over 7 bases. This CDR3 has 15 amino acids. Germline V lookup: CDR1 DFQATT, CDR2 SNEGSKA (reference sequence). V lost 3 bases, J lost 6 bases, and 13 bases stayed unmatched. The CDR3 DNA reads TGCAGTGCTAGTTTTAAGCGGGGCGTGGAAAAGACCCAGTACTTC. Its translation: CSASFKRGVEKTQYF.

The DNA of the CDR3 is TGTGCCAGCAGCTTAGGGACTCGGCGGGGGACCCCCACAGATACGCAGTATTTT. It yields the protein CASSLGTRRGTPTDTQYF. The V gene is TRBV11-1, the J gene TRBJ2-3, with TRBD2 identical over 7 bases. CDR3 size: 18 residues. V lost 1 base to trimming and J lost 2 bases; unmatched junction nucleotides: 12. CDR1 SGHAT and CDR2 FQDESV come from the germline V gene (reference sequence).

For the CDR3, the DNA is TGTGCCAGCAGAAACGGGGGTAGCACAGATACGCAGTATTTT. It specifies CASRNGGSTDTQYF. This sequence joins TRBV7-9 and TRBJ2-3, with D maybe TRBD2 (6 bases). V lost 6 bases and J 0 bases, leaving 10 bases between the germline ends. The CDR3 sequence is 14 residues long. Germline V gene sequence: CDR1 SEHNR, CDR2 FQNEAQ (reference sequence).